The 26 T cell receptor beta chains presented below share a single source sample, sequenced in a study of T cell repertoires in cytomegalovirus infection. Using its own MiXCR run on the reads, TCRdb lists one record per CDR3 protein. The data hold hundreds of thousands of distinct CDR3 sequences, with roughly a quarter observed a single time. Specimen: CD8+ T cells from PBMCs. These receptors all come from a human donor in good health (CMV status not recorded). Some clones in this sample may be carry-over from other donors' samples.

Here the CDR3 DNA reads TGCAGCGCCCAGAACAGGGTTGGCTACACCTTC. The encoded protein is CSAQNRVGYTF. The chain carries TRBV29-1 and TRBJ1-2; D might be TRBD1 (6 bases). Germline CDR1 is SQVTM and CDR2 is ANQGSEA. CDR3 size: 11 residues. V lost 7 bases, J lost 7 bases, and 13 bases lay in between.

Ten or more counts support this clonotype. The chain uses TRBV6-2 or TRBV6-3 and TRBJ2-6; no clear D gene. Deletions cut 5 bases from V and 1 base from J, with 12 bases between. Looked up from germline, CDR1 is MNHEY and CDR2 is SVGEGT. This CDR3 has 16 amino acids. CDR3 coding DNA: TGTGCCAGCAGTCTTATTACTTTATCTGGGGCCAACGTCCTGACTTTC. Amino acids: CASSLITLSGANVLTF.

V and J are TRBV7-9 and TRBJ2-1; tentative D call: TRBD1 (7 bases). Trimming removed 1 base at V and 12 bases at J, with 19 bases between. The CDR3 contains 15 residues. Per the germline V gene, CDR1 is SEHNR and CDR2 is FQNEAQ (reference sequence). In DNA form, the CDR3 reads TGTGCCAGCAGCTTAGGCCGGGACAGTCGGGGAGGGCAGTTCTTC. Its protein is CASSLGRDSRGGQFF.

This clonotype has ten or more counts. The CDR3 region is CASSMKSGTANTGELFF. CDR3 DNA: TGTGCCAGCAGCATGAAGTCCGGGACGGCGAACACCGGGGAGCTGTTTTTT. The chain uses TRBV7-9 and TRBJ2-2, with D possibly called TRBD1 or TRBD2 (5 bases each). The germline gives CDR1 SEHNR, CDR2 FQNEAQ (reference sequence). This CDR3 is built from 17 residues. V was trimmed by 5 bases and J by 0 bases, leaving 16 bases between them.

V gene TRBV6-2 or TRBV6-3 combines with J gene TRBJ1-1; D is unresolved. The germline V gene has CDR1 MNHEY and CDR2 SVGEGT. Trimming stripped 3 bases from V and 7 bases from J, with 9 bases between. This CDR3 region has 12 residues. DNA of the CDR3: TGTGCCAGCAGTTATGGGCAGATTGAAGCTTTCTTT. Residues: CASSYGQIEAFF.

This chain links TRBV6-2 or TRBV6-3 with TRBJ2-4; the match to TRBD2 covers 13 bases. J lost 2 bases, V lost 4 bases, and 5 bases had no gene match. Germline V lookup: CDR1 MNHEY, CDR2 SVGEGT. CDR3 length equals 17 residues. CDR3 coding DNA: TGTGCCAGCAGTTCCTGGACTAGCGGGGGTACCAAAAACATTCAGTACTTC. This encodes CASSSWTSGGTKNIQYF.

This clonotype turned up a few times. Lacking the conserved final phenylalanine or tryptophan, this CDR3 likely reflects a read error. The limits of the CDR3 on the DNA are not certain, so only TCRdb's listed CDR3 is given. CDR3 in amino acids: CASSGRLGSSS. The chain carries TRBV2 and TRBJ2-1. 11 amino acids form the CDR3, both terminal residues included. Germline V gene sequence: CDR1 SNHLY, CDR2 FYNNEI.

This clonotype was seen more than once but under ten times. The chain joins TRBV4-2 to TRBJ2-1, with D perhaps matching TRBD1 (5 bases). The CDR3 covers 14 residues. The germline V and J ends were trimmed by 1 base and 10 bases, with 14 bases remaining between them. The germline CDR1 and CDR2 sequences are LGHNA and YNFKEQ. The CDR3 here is CASSQGTGSGEQFF. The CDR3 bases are TGTGCCAGCAGCCAAGGTACAGGATCCGGGGAGCAGTTCTTC.

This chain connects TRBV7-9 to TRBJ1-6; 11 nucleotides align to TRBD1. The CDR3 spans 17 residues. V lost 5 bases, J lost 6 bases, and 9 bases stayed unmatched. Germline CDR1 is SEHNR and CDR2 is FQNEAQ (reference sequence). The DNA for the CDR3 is TGTGCCAGCAGCGCCGTCGGGACAGGGGGGCTTAATTCACCCCTCCACTTT. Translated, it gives CASSAVGTGGLNSPLHF.

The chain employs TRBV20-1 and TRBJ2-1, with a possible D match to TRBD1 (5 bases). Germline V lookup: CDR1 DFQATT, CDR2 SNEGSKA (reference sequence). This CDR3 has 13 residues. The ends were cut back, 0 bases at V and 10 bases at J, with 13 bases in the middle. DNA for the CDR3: TGCAGTGCTAGAGAGGGCCCTAAGGGGGAGCAGTTCTTC. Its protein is CSAREGPKGEQFF.

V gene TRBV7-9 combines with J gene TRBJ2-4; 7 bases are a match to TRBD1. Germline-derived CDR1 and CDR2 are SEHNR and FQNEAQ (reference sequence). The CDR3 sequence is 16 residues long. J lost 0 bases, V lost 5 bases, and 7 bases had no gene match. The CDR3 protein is CASSPRDSVAKNIQYF. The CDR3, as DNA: TGTGCCAGCAGCCCCCGGGACAGCGTAGCCAAAAACATTCAGTACTTC.

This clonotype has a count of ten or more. DNA for the CDR3: TGTGCCAGCAGCTTAGGACAGGAGCAGTTCTTC. It is translated as CASSLGQEQFF. The V gene is TRBV7-9, the J gene TRBJ2-1; maybe TRBD1 (5 bases). The CDR3 is 11 residues long. Germline V lookup: CDR1 SEHNR, CDR2 FQNEAQ (reference sequence). V was shortened by 1 base and J by 10 bases, with 5 bases between the two germline ends.

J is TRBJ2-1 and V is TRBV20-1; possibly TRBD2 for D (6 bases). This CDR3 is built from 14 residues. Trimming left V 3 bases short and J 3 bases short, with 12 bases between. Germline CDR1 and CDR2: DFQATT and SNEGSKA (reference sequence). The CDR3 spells CSARGRGNYNEQFF. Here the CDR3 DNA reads TGCAGTGCTAGGGGACGGGGGAACTACAATGAGCAGTTCTTC.

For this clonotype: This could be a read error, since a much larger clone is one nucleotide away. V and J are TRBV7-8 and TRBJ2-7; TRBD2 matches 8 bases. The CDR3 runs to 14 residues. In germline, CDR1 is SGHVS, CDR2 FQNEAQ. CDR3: CASNLAGRSYEQYF. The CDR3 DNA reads TGTGCCAGCAACTTAGCGGGGCGTTCCTACGAGCAGTACTTC.

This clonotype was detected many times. CDR3 amino acids: CASSPSDPMGNIQYF. DNA of the CDR3: TGTGCCAGCAGCCCTTCGGACCCTATGGGCAACATTCAGTACTTC. The rearrangement uses TRBV7-9 and TRBJ2-4; D remains ambiguous. The V and J ends lost 5 bases and 7 bases respectively, with 18 bases between them. Per germline, CDR1 SEHNR and CDR2 FQNEAQ (reference sequence). The CDR3 sequence is 15 residues long.

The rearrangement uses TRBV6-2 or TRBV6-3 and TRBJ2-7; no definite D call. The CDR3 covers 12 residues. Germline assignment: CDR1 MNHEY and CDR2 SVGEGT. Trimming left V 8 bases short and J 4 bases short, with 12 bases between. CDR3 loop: CASGFTWYEQYV. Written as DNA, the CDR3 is TGTGCCAGCGGGTTCACCTGGTACGAGCAGTACGTC.

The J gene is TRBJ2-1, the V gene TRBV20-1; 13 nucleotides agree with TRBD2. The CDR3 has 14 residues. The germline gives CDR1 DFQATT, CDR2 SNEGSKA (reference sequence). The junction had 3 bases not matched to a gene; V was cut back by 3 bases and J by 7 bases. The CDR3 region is CSASGTSGENEQFF. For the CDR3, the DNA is TGCAGTGCTAGCGGGACTAGCGGGGAGAATGAGCAGTTCTTC.

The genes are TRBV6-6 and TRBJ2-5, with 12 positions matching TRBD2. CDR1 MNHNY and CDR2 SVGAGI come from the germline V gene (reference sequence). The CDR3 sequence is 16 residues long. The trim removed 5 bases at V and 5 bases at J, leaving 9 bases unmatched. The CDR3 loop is CASSHLAGGPDETQYF. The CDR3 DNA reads TGTGCCAGCAGTCACCTAGCGGGGGGGCCAGACGAGACCCAGTACTTC.

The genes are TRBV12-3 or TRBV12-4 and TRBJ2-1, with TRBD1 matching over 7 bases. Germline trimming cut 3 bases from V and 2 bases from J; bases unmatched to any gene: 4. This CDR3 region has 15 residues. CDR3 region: CASSFRDSTYNEQFF. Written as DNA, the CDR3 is TGTGCCAGCAGTTTCCGGGACAGTACCTACAATGAGCAGTTCTTC.

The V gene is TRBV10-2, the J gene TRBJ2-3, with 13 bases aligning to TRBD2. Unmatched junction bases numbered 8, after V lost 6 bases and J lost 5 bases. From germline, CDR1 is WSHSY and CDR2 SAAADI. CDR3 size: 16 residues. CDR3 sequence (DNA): TGCGCCAGCAGCAAGACTAGCGGGGGGTCTATAGATACGCAGTATTTT. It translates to CASSKTSGGSIDTQYF.

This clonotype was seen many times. CDR3 amino acids: CASSEWGPRGTEAFF. The CDR3 DNA reads TGTGCCAGCAGTGAATGGGGGCCCCGTGGGACTGAAGCTTTCTTT. The chain has TRBV6-1 and TRBJ1-1; D is possibly TRBD1 (6 bases). Germline V gene data show CDR1 as MNHNS and CDR2 as SASEGT. V was shortened by 2 bases and J by 5 bases, with 15 bases between the two germline ends. The CDR3 covers 15 residues.

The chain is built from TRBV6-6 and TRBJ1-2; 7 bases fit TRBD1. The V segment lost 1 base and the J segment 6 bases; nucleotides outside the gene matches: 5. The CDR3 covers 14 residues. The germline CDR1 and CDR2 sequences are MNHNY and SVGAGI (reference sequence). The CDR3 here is CASSYFTGEDGYTF. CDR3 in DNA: TGTGCCAGCAGTTACTTCACAGGGGAAGATGGCTACACCTTC.

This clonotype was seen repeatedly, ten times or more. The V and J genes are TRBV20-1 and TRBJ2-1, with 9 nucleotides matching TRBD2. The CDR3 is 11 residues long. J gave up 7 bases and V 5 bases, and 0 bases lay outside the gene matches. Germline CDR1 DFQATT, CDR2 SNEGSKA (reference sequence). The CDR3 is CSAGLANEQFF. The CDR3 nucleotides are TGCAGTGCTGGACTAGCGAATGAGCAGTTCTTC.

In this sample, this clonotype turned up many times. DNA of the CDR3: TGTGCCAGCAGCAACAGGGATGGCTACACCTTC. This codes for CASSNRDGYTF. This sequence joins TRBV7-9 and TRBJ1-2; TRBD1 is a possible D gene (6 bases). The CDR3 has 11 residues. CDR1 and CDR2 (germline): SEHNR, FQNEAQ (reference sequence). V shed 5 bases and J shed 6 bases, with 7 bases lying between them. Full variable domain (missing parts from reference TRBV7-9 and TRBJ1-2): DTGVSQNPRHKITKRGQNVTFRCDPISEHNRLYWYRQTLGQGPEFLTYFQNEAQLEKSRLLSDRFSAERPKGSFSTLEIQRTEQGDSAMYLCASSNRDGYTFGSGTRLTVV.

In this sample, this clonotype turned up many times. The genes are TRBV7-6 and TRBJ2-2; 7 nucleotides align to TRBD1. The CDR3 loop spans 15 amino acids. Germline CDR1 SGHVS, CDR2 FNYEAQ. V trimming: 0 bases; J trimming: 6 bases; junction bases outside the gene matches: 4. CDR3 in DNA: TGTGCCAGCAGCTTAGCGTCGCAGGGGGCCGGGGAGCTGTTTTTT. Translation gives CASSLASQGAGELFF.

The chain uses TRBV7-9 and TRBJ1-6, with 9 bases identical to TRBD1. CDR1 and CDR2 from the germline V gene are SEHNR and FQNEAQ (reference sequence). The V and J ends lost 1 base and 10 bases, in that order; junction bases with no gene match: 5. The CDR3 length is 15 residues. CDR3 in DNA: TGTGCCAGCAGCTTAGACAGGGGGCAACAGTCACCCCTCCACTTT. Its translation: CASSLDRGQQSPLHF.